These 15 T cell receptor beta chains share one sample of origin, sequenced in a study of CD8 T cells in ankylosing spondylitis. TCRdb ran MiXCR on the 5' RACE reads and lists one entry per CDR3 protein. This sample has roughly 170,000 distinct CDR3 sequences, with approximately 9.9% found just once. Sequencing was done on a sample of blood, either unsorted or a sorted T cell fraction (not recorded which). Receptors originate from a female donor with ankylosing spondylitis or in good health (not recorded which).

This clonotype has more than one count but fewer than ten. The V call is TRBV4-1, the J call TRBJ2-2; weak D call: TRBD1 (6 bases). The V end was cut by 4 bases, the J end by 7 bases, with 13 bases between. CDR3 length: 14 amino acids. Germline values: CDR1 MGHRA, CDR2 YSYEKL. CDR3 amino acids: CASSLVGAVGELFF. DNA of the CDR3: TGCGCCAGCAGCCTAGTGGGGGCCGTCGGGGAGCTGTTTTTT.

The chain is built from TRBV5-4 and TRBJ1-1; D gene ambiguous. The V end was cut by 5 bases, the J end by 3 bases, with 8 bases between. Germline CDR1 is SGHNT and CDR2 is YYREEE (reference sequence). The length of the CDR3 is 12 residues. The CDR3 bases are TGTGCCAGCAGGGACGGTTACACTGAAGCTTTCTTT. Protein product: CASRDGYTEAFF.

Ten or more counts support this clonotype. The chain employs TRBV24-1 and TRBJ1-2; D might be TRBD1 (5 bases). Deletions cut 4 bases from V and 5 bases from J, with 22 bases between. The CDR3 length is 17 residues. Germline-derived CDR1 and CDR2 are KGHDR and SFDVKD. CDR3: CATSDQTDYSGFYGYTF. The CDR3 DNA reads TGTGCCACCAGTGACCAGACAGACTACTCCGGATTTTATGGCTACACCTTC.

This clonotype has only a few counts. The rearrangement links TRBV4-3 to TRBJ1-1; D gene ambiguous. Per the germline V gene, CDR1 is LGHNA and CDR2 is YSLEER. CDR3 size: 13 residues. V lost 0 bases and J 6 bases, leaving 8 bases between the germline ends. The CDR3 sequence: CASSQEEGAEAFF. The CDR3 bases are TGCGCCAGCAGCCAAGAGGAGGGAGCTGAAGCTTTCTTT.

In its sample, this clonotype was seen a few times. The chain recombines TRBV2 with TRBJ2-7; perhaps TRBD2 as D (5 bases). The CDR3 is 14 residues long. Deletions cut 3 bases from V and 7 bases from J, with 16 bases between. Germline CDR1 reads SNHLY; CDR2 reads FYNNEI. In nucleotides, the CDR3 is TGTGCCAGCAGTGATTTCGGCGGCTCGGGGGAGCAGTACTTC. Its translation is CASSDFGGSGEQYF.

This clonotype was seen more than once but under ten times. The rearrangement joins TRBV28 to TRBJ2-1; D is undetermined. There are 15 residues in the CDR3. V lost 2 bases and J lost 6, with 14 bases in between. Germline CDR1 MDHEN, CDR2 SYDVKM. This chain's CDR3 is CASSLIISPGNEQFF. In DNA form, the CDR3 reads TGTGCCAGCAGTTTAATTATTTCCCCGGGCAATGAGCAGTTCTTC.

J is TRBJ2-1 and V is TRBV7-6; no clear D. The CDR3 has 12 amino acids. Between the trimmed V and J ends, which lost 2 bases and 10 bases, there was a span of 9 bases. Germline-derived CDR1 and CDR2 are SGHVS and FNYEAQ. The CDR3 DNA follows: TGTGCCAGCAGCTTACCACCAACGGAGCAGTTCTTC. This codes for CASSLPPTEQFF.

This clonotype occurred a few times. A junction end diverges from the germline sequence, so it may reflect a read error. The V call is TRBV7-3, the J call TRBJ2-1, with 11 bases that match TRBD2. CDR3 length equals 15 residues. Germline-derived CDR1 and CDR2 are SGHTA and FQGTGA. In DNA, the CDR3 is TGTGCCTGCAGCTTAATAGCGGGAGGGTTTAATGAGCAGTTCTTC. This encodes CACSLIAGGFNEQFF.

CDR3 sequence reads: CASRLSARNKGTGELFF. CDR3 sequence (DNA): TGTGCCAGCAGATTATCGGCCCGGAACAAGGGGACCGGGGAGCTGTTTTTT. V and J are TRBV6-2 or TRBV6-3 and TRBJ2-2; D possibly corresponds to TRBD1 (5 bases). Trimming left V 6 bases short and J 5 bases short, with 22 bases between. CDR1 is MNHEY, CDR2 SVGEGT, per germline. This CDR3 has 17 residues.

This clonotype was observed a few times. CDR3 amino acids: CSARMAGLGPLHF. As DNA, the CDR3 is TGCAGTGCTAGAATGGCGGGGTTGGGGCCCCTCCACTTT. The chain joins TRBV20-1 to TRBJ1-6, with D hard to call. This CDR3 is built from 13 residues. V was clipped by 2 bases and J by 13 bases, with 15 bases between them. Germline V CDR1 and CDR2: DFQATT, SNEGSKA (reference sequence).

This rearrangement joins TRBV7-2 to TRBJ2-7; maybe TRBD2 (5 bases). The CDR3 is 14 amino acids. The V and J ends lost 1 base and 3 bases respectively, with 10 bases between them. Germline V gene sequence: CDR1 SGHTA, CDR2 FQGNSA. The CDR3 spells CASSLVEADYEQYF. In DNA, the CDR3 is TGTGCCAGCAGCTTAGTGGAGGCTGACTACGAGCAGTACTTC.

The chain couples TRBV18 to TRBJ2-3, with D tentatively TRBD1 or TRBD2 (5 bases each). Trimming removed 3 bases at V and 0 bases at J, with 10 bases between. Germline assignment: CDR1 KGHSH and CDR2 LQKENI. The CDR3 is made up of 15 amino acids. CDR3 DNA: TGTGCCAGCTCACCGCTTGGGACCAGCACAGATACGCAGTATTTT. It translates to CASSPLGTSTDTQYF.

Ten or more counts support this clonotype. The genes are TRBV12-5 and TRBJ1-5; TRBD1 aligns across 9 bases. This CDR3 is built from 14 residues. Germline loops: CDR1 LGHNT, CDR2 FRNRAP. The ends lost 6 bases at V and 6 bases at J; junction bases unmatched: 6. The CDR3 coding sequence is TGTGCTAGTGGCCGGACAGGGGACGGTCAGCCCCAGCATTTT. The encoded protein is CASGRTGDGQPQHF.

This clonotype was detected many times. The rearrangement uses TRBV28 and TRBJ2-5; D is possibly TRBD2 (6 bases). The CDR3 covers 12 residues. The germline CDR1 and CDR2 sequences are MDHEN and SYDVKM. Trimming shortened V by 9 bases and J by 7 bases, and 15 bases separated the two germline ends. The CDR3 DNA reads TGTGCCAGTGGGGGGACTGCAGGGACCCAGTACTTC. Its translation: CASGGTAGTQYF.

This clonotype was observed a handful of times. The V and J genes are TRBV14 and TRBJ2-1, with D tentatively TRBD2 (6 bases). Trimming removed 0 bases at V and 0 bases at J, with 9 bases between. The CDR3 totals 16 residues. Germline assignment: CDR1 SGHDN and CDR2 FVKESK. The CDR3 protein is CASSQEAGPSYNEQFF. The CDR3 nucleotides are TGTGCCAGCAGCCAAGAGGCGGGACCCTCCTACAATGAGCAGTTCTTC. The entire variable domain, with the rest obtained from reference TRBV14 and TRBJ2-1, is as follows: EAGVTQFPSHSVIEKGQTVTLRCDPISGHDNLYWYRRVMGKEIKFLLHFVKESKQDESGMPNNRFLAERTGGTYSTLKVQPAELEDSGVYFCASSQEAGPSYNEQFFGPGTRLTVL.